These 25 T cell receptor beta chains came from one sample sequenced in a study of T cells after yellow fever vaccination. Via MiXCR, TCRdb re-called the 5' RACE reads, giving one row per CDR3 protein. The repertoire includes roughly 180,000 distinct CDR3 sequences, about 6% of them detected once, and less than 3.5% sits in the top ten. The material was CD4+ T cells sorted from PBMCs, obtained on the day of the first yellow fever vaccination. Receptors originate from a man aged 18 to 30 who received the YFV17D yellow fever vaccine.

This clonotype was seen a few times. V is TRBV7-9 and J is TRBJ2-7, with D perhaps matching TRBD2 (7 bases). Trimming stripped 0 bases from V and 7 bases from J, with 10 bases between. Germline V gene lookup returns CDR1 SEHNR and CDR2 FQNEAQ (reference sequence). The CDR3 loop spans 13 amino acids. The CDR3 sequence is CASSLAGGAEQYF. CDR3 DNA sequence: TGTGCCAGCAGCTTAGCGGGGGGGGCAGAGCAGTACTTC.

This clonotype occurred a few times. V gene TRBV7-2 combines with J gene TRBJ1-2, with D maybe TRBD1 (5 bases). V lost 2 bases and J lost 2, with 12 bases in between. Germline lookup yields CDR1 SGHTA and CDR2 FQGNSA. CDR3 length: 15 residues. CDR3 DNA: TGTGCCAGCAGCTTACGGGGGGGAGGGAACTATGGCTACACCTTC. Translated: CASSLRGGGNYGYTF.

This clonotype was seen many times. This rearrangement joins TRBV4-3 to TRBJ2-3, with 12 bases identical to TRBD2. CDR3 length: 18 residues. The trim removed 1 base at V and 2 bases at J, leaving 7 bases unmatched. Germline loops: CDR1 LGHNA, CDR2 YSLEER. CDR3: CASSQGRTSGGYTDTQYF. The CDR3 DNA is TGCGCCAGCAGCCAAGGCCGTACTAGCGGGGGGTACACAGATACGCAGTATTTT.

This clonotype appeared a few times. The rearrangement joins TRBV12-3 or TRBV12-4 to TRBJ2-2, with 7 bases fitting TRBD1. V shed 4 bases, J shed 0 bases, and the junction held 5 bases outside the gene matches. The CDR3 is 16 residues long. CDR3 bases: TGTGCCAGCAGTTCCGGACAGGTCGCGAACACCGGGGAGCTGTTTTTT. This sequence encodes CASSSGQVANTGELFF.

Ten or more counts support this clonotype. DNA for the CDR3: TGCGCCAGCAGCTCGCTCTACGAGCAGTACTTC. Its protein product is CASSSLYEQYF. The J gene is TRBJ2-7, the V gene TRBV5-1; no firm D call. Between the trimmed V and J ends, which lost 3 bases and 3 bases, there was a span of 4 bases. Germline CDR1 reads SGHRS; CDR2 reads YFSETQ. There are 11 residues in the CDR3.

This chain connects TRBV5-1 to TRBJ2-1, with TRBD2 identical over 8 bases. The V gene's germline CDR1 is SGHRS and CDR2 YFSETQ. The J segment lost 0 bases and the V segment lost 4 bases, leaving 6 bases of the junction unmatched. This CDR3 is 16 amino acids long. The CDR3 sequence is CASSREGHGSYNEQFF. In nucleotides, the CDR3 is TGCGCCAGCAGCCGGGAGGGCCATGGCTCCTACAATGAGCAGTTCTTC.

This clonotype was seen a handful of times. The CDR3 is CASSRLGNTEAFF. CDR3 bases: TGTGCCAGCTCAAGACTAGGGAACACTGAAGCTTTCTTT. V and J are TRBV18 and TRBJ1-1, with no clear D. The CDR3 is 13 residues long. Trimming removed 5 bases from V and 1 base from J, with 8 bases in between. Germline-derived CDR1 and CDR2 are KGHSH and LQKENI.

This clonotype has just a few counts. The chain links TRBV24-1 to TRBJ2-1; D call uncertain. CDR3 length equals 13 residues. V lost 6 bases, J lost 14 bases, and 19 bases lay in between. Germline V gene data show CDR1 as KGHDR and CDR2 as SFDVKD. The CDR3 is CATSSPRSNLKFF. CDR3 nucleotides: TGTGCCACCAGTTCACCCCGATCGAACTTAAAGTTCTTC.

This sequence joins TRBV5-1 and TRBJ1-1; weak D call: TRBD1 (5 bases). This CDR3 region has 14 residues. The V and J ends lost 5 bases and 8 bases respectively, with 19 bases between them. Germline CDR1 SGHRS, CDR2 YFSETQ. CDR3 sequence (DNA): TGCGCCAGCAGACCTAACAATCCGGGACGGGAAGCTTTCTTT. Translating it yields CASRPNNPGREAFF.

This clonotype was seen ten or more times. The chain combines TRBV4-1 with TRBJ2-1; no clear D gene. The length of the CDR3 is 15 residues. V lost 0 bases to trimming and J lost 4 bases, with 10 bases between them. Germline CDR1 MGHRA, CDR2 YSYEKL. The CDR3, as DNA: TGCGCCAGCAGCCAAGAATATACGCCTTACAATGAGCAGTTCTTC. The encoded protein is CASSQEYTPYNEQFF.

The sample holds a few counts of this clonotype. The chain couples TRBV1 to TRBJ2-1; the D call TRBD2 from the table was never checked on the DNA. TRBV1 is a pseudogene. This CDR3 has 19 residues. This CDR3 is CTSSLRLAGGHSSANEQFF. DNA of the CDR3: TGCACCAGCAGCCTAAGACTAGCGGGGGGCCACTCCTCCGCCAATGAGCAGTTCTTC.

This clonotype was observed many times. This chain joins TRBV6-2 or TRBV6-3 and TRBJ2-5, with D tentatively TRBD1 or TRBD2 (5 bases each). Trimming stripped 6 bases from V and 3 bases from J, with 20 bases between. Germline V gene data show CDR1 as MNHEY and CDR2 as SVGEGT. The CDR3 sequence is 16 residues long. CDR3 region: CASRLGPQSTKETQYF. The CDR3 coding sequence is TGTGCCAGCAGACTGGGACCGCAGTCGACAAAAGAGACCCAGTACTTC.

This clonotype was counted many times. The chain couples TRBV7-2 to TRBJ2-1, with D possibly matching TRBD2 (6 bases). Trimming stripped 5 bases from V and 3 bases from J, with 11 bases between. CDR3 size: 14 residues. CDR1 and CDR2 (germline): SGHTA, FQGNSA. The CDR3 DNA reads TGTGCCAGCAGCGCGACTAGAAACTACAATGAGCAGTTCTTC. Its translation: CASSATRNYNEQFF.

This clonotype was seen at least ten times. Its ends do not fully match the called genes, so a read error is possible. The chain recombines TRBV5-1 with TRBJ2-3; D call uncertain. This CDR3 spans 13 amino acids. Germline CDR1 reads SGHRS; CDR2 reads YFSETQ. The CDR3 DNA is TGTGCCAGCAGCTCTCCTAGCACAGATACGCAGTATTTT. Translating gives CASSSPSTDTQYF.

This chain links TRBV5-8 with TRBJ2-1, with 9 nucleotides matching TRBD1. The CDR3 consists of 16 residues. In germline, CDR1 is SGHTS, CDR2 YDEGEE. V was pared by 4 bases and J by 8 bases, with 13 bases of the junction left unmatched. CDR3: CASSMLQGAFRHEQFF. Written as DNA, the CDR3 is TGTGCCAGCAGCATGTTACAGGGGGCGTTCAGGCATGAGCAGTTCTTC.

This clonotype occurred many times. This sequence joins TRBV12-3 or TRBV12-4 and TRBJ2-3; a possible D gene is TRBD2 (6 bases). The CDR3 has 11 amino acids. Trimming pared 7 bases from V and 5 bases from J, leaving 7 bases between. CDR3 amino acids: CASTGEDTQYF. The CDR3 nucleotides are TGTGCCAGCACGGGGGAAGATACGCAGTATTTT.

This chain links TRBV11-2 with TRBJ2-1, with TRBD1 as a possible D gene (5 bases). V lost 0 bases to trimming and J lost 0 bases, with 6 bases between them. CDR1 is SGHAT, CDR2 FQNNGV, per germline. The CDR3 covers 15 residues. The CDR3 sequence: CASSLEQGSYNEQFF. CDR3 nucleotide sequence: TGTGCCAGCAGCTTAGAGCAGGGCTCCTACAATGAGCAGTTCTTC.

This clonotype occurred many times. This chain uses TRBV28 with TRBJ1-1, with 10 bases identical to TRBD1. The length of the CDR3 is 12 residues. Germline assignment: CDR1 MDHEN and CDR2 SYDVKM. V lost 9 bases, J lost 7 bases, and 5 bases stayed unmatched. The CDR3 spells CASRDRGYEAFF. The CDR3 nucleotides are TGTGCCAGTCGGGACAGGGGATATGAAGCTTTCTTT.

This clonotype was seen repeatedly, ten times or more. This chain links TRBV12-3 or TRBV12-4 with TRBJ2-1; TRBD2 matches 8 bases. V lost 2 bases to trimming and J lost 10 bases; unmatched junction nucleotides: 7. The CDR3 is 14 residues long. CDR3 nucleotide sequence: TGTGCCAGCAGTTTATATCAGCCGGGGGGGGAGCAGTTCTTC. It translates to CASSLYQPGGEQFF.

This clonotype has only a few counts. The J gene is TRBJ1-5, the V gene TRBV19; no firm D call. There are 13 residues in the CDR3. CDR1 LNHDA and CDR2 SQIVND come from the germline V gene (reference sequence). V was trimmed by 10 bases and J by 0 bases, leaving 10 bases between them. CDR3 sequence reads: CATAVSSNQPQHF. The CDR3, as DNA: TGTGCCACCGCCGTGTCTAGCAATCAGCCCCAGCATTTT. Full variable domain (remainder filled in from reference TRBV19 and TRBJ1-5): DGGITQSPKYLFRKEGQNVTLSCEQNLNHDAMYWYRQDPGQGLRLIYYSQIVNDFQKGDIAEGYSVSREKKESFPLTVTSAQKNPTAFYLCATAVSSNQPQHFGDGTRLSIL.

V and J are TRBV11-2 and TRBJ2-1, with 7 positions matching TRBD1. The CDR3 consists of 16 residues. Unmatched junction bases numbered 11, after V lost 5 bases and J lost 4 bases. Germline loops: CDR1 SGHAT, CDR2 FQNNGV. CDR3 in amino acids: CASSPTTGKGYNEQFF. Here the CDR3 DNA reads TGTGCCAGCAGCCCGACGACAGGGAAGGGTTACAATGAGCAGTTCTTC.

V and J are TRBV7-8 and TRBJ1-4, with 7 bases identical to TRBD1. Per the germline V gene, CDR1 is SGHVS and CDR2 is FQNEAQ. This CDR3 has 15 amino acids. The ends lost 5 bases at V and 7 bases at J; junction bases unmatched: 10. The CDR3 here is CASSARGGGGEKLFF. DNA for the CDR3: TGTGCCAGCAGCGCCAGGGGGGGGGGCGGTGAAAAACTGTTTTTT.

This clonotype was seen only a few times. The J gene is TRBJ1-1, the V gene TRBV18; D is ambiguous. Germline lookup yields CDR1 KGHSH and CDR2 LQKENI. V was trimmed by 3 bases and J by 5 bases, leaving 13 bases between them. The CDR3 length is 14 residues. CDR3 protein: CASSPLLGVTEAFF. CDR3 DNA: TGTGCCAGCTCACCGTTGCTTGGAGTGACTGAAGCTTTCTTT. Combining the CDR3 with reference TRBV18 and TRBJ1-1 gives the whole variable domain NAGVMQNPRHLVRRRGQEARLRCSPMKGHSHVYWYRQLPEEGLKFMVYLQKENIIDESGMPKERFSAEFPKEGPSILRIQQVVRGDSAAYFCASSPLLGVTEAFFGQGTRLTVV.

This chain connects TRBV4-3 to TRBJ2-5; TRBD2 agrees at 7 bases. V gave up 4 bases and J gave up 4 bases; unmatched junction bases: 9. The CDR3 extends over 15 amino acids. Germline CDR1 reads LGHNA; CDR2 reads YSLEER. CDR3 DNA: TGCGCCAGCAGCCGGGGGGGGGATCTGGGAGAGACCCAGTACTTC. As protein: CASSRGGDLGETQYF.

The rearrangement uses TRBV5-1 and TRBJ1-1; D remains ambiguous. CDR1 is SGHRS, CDR2 YFSETQ, per germline. The CDR3 contains 14 residues. Trimming left V 0 bases short and J 1 base short, with 7 bases between. The CDR3 region has the DNA TGCGCCAGCAGCTTGGTTGGGCCGAACACTGAAGCTTTCTTT. Its protein product is CASSLVGPNTEAFF.